The clone carrying this T cell receptor beta chain was recorded many times. Its antigen is unknown. A single record per CDR3 protein comes from TCRdb applying MiXCR to the reads. There are approximately 81,000 distinct CDR3 sequences in the sample; 20% to 30% occur only once, and 50% lies in the top ten. This sample was taken from a study of T cell repertoires in cytomegalovirus infection. Study details: It was recently identified HLA-C-restricted and well-studied HLA-B-restricted CMV epitopes that the study used. Through public TCR beta signatures, both CMV infection and matching HLA type were indicated. Study-wide findings and caveats: Cumulated frequencies of public TCR beta families served to identify carriers of CMV plus the relevant HLA. Predominance within the ex vivo response was attributable to HLA-C-restricted CMV-specific TCR beta clonotypes.

Germline values: CDR1 SGDLS, CDR2 YYNGEE. The V end lost 4 bases, the J end lost 4 bases, and 8 bases lay between the germline ends. This CDR3 comprises 12 residues. The rearrangement links TRBV9 to TRBJ1-1, with D maybe TRBD1 (5 bases). Specimen: CD8+ T cells from cultured PBMCs, collected from culture after CMV antigen stimulation. This TCR derives from a human donor in good health (CMV status not recorded). Some clones in this sample may be carry-over from other donors' samples. CDR3 nucleotide sequence: TGTGCCAGCAGCTCCCAGGGCACTGAAGCTTTCTTT. Translation: CASSSQGTEAFF.